This TCR beta chain was profiled in a study of cytomegalovirus exposure and HLA in healthy donors. The study's findings and limits: Common viral pathogens were later found to be apparently linked to several of the most significant clusters.

For this clone: Its antigen remains unknown.

The PCR made use of 60 Vbeta and 13 Jbeta primers. Assay used: immunoSEQ multiplex PCR; TCRdb lists only in-frame clones, some missing. The sample holds more than 250,000 clones, around nine tenths seen once. Germline V gives CDR1 SGHVS, CDR2 FNYEAQ. This CDR3 comprises 18 residues. With 5 bases clipped from V and 0 bases from J, the junction kept 10 bases outside the gene matches. At collection, donors were nominally healthy, but unrecorded immune exposures were probable. Specimen: PBMCs. This chain joins TRBV7-6 and TRBJ1-4; 9 bases agree with TRBD1. This TCR derives from a young woman in good health and CMV-seronegative. CDR3 nucleotide sequence: TGTGCCAGCAGCCGGGACAGGGCAAACGCCGCAACTAATGAAAAACTGTTTTTT. This encodes CASSRDRANAATNEKLFF.